This T cell receptor beta chain stems from a study of shared clonotypes between healthy human individuals. Study-wide findings and caveats: An expected dependence of interdonor clonotype sharing on sequencing depth was noted.

This CDR3 spans 15 amino acids. V lost 3 bases to trimming and J lost 0 bases; unmatched junction nucleotides: 2. Germline loops: CDR1 MGHDK, CDR2 SYGVNS. This clone was seen many times. Its cognate antigen is unknown. Measured with immunoSEQ multiplex PCR; TCRdb has only the in-frame clones, and not every one. Counted here are under 1,100,000 clones, about 75% occurring once; the ten biggest clones make up around 1.5%. The rearrangement joins TRBV25-1 to TRBJ2-5; TRBD2 agrees at 9 bases. Sequences were obtained from memory CD4+ T cells sorted from blood. Subset: CD45RA-negative fraction. The TCR comes from a man aged 18 to 35 in good health. The CDR3 DNA is TGTGCCAGCAGTGACCTAGCGGGGAACCAAGAGACCCAGTACTTC. As protein: CASSDLAGNQETQYF.